This T cell receptor beta chain was identified during a study of CD8 T cells in Susac syndrome (dated by TCRdb to about 2019). Background on the whole study: The study used repertoire sequencing to test whether antigen drove CD8+ T cell activation and differentiation in Susac syndrome. Results and caveats for the whole study, not just this receptor: The study acknowledged that relatively few individuals were included in the TCR sequencing and HLA analysis.

Counted from cysteine to phenylalanine, this CDR3 has 14 amino acids. Just CDR3 DNA is preserved here, 42 bases in frame from base 1. Via the germline V gene, CDR1 is SGHTA and CDR2 FQGNSA. Peripheral blood CD8+ and CD4+ T cells from healthy donors, Susac syndrome patients and multiple sclerosis patients were profiled by high-throughput TCR beta sequencing. Treatment-naive patients with stable or active relapsing-remitting disease fulfilling revised McDonald criteria were used as multiple sclerosis controls. Bulk CD8+ and CD4+ T cells were purified magnetically by negative isolation, whereas CD8+ TEMRA cells were enriched by FACS. Blood was drawn into EDTA tubes, processed within 24 hours, and PBMCs were isolated by density gradient centrifugation. PBMCs intended for TCR sequencing were cryopreserved in liquid nitrogen and thawed later in a water bath at 37 degrees C. The sorted or isolated CD4+, CD8+ and CD8+ TEMRA cells reached a purity of at least 90%.

RNA was extracted with the RNeasy kit and 0.5 to 1 ug was reverse transcribed using random hexamers. TCR beta CDR3 regions were amplified with the immunoSEQ multiplex PCR assay covering 54 Vbeta and 13 Jbeta segments. Bias from PCR amplification was corrected by using a synthetic template baseline for primer optimization and for computational correction. From the authors' description of their analysis: Reads were annotated to V, D and J genes according to IMGT and were analyzed with immunoSEQ Analyzer, with only productive sequences retained. To calculate clonality, Shannon entropy was normalized by log2 of the number of productive unique sequences and then subtracted from one. Public and private clones were assessed among the 100 most prevalent clones of each patient and control. A clone was defined as Susac-specific if it was absent from the healthy and MS cohorts, from around 960 published viral clones and from other ImmuneACCESS disease sequences. Using fastp trimming at Q25 and MiXCR clonotype assembly, TCRdb reanalyzed the public sequencing data and kept in-frame beta chains. Entries are consolidated by CDR3 protein sequence, retaining the most common genes and DNA. TCRdb, not the original authors, processed these V and J calls. The sample has 150,000 to 200,000 distinct CDR3 sequences on record, 94% of them singletons. The top ten constitute about 0.095% of the sample.

Concerning this clonotype: Its antigen remains undetermined. At one of its ends the junction is not consistent with the germline gene, which may arise from a read error.

This sequence was found in a human donor with multiple sclerosis. Sequenced material: CD4+ T cells from PBMCs. Recombination connected TRBV7-2 to TRBJ2-1, with a tentative D gene TRBD2 over 6 matching bases. The nucleotide sequence is given as TGTGCCAGCAGCTTAGGGGGAGGATACAGTGAGCAGTTCTTC. The translation is CASSLGGGYSEQFF.